This paragraph reports one T cell receptor (beta chain). This entry comes from a study of CD8+ T cells in alopecia areata. Peripheral blood and lesional scalp punch biopsies came from alopecia areata patients. The germline V and J ends were trimmed by 3 bases and 0 bases, with 11 bases remaining between them. The CDR3 has 16 amino acids. Germline assignment: CDR1 KGHSH and CDR2 LQKENI. Extraction and reverse transcription of RNA yielded cDNA as the sequencing template. Using immunoSEQ multiplex PCR, the repertoire was profiled, and TCRdb retains in-frame clones only, with some absent. This table holds over 200,000 clones, 57% found once.

Sequencing was performed on CD4+ T cells sorted from blood, taken at week 0. The chain combines TRBV18 with TRBJ2-2, with unresolved D. This sequence originates from a human donor with alopecia areata. The DNA for the CDR3 is TGTGCCAGCTCACCGCAGACGGCTTCGAACACCGGGGAGCTGTTTTTT. Translating it yields CASSPQTASNTGELFF.